This T cell receptor beta chain came from a study of blood T cell repertoires in COVID-19. Overall study: Specimens from acute and convalescent COVID-19 originated in the United States, Italy and Spain.

CDR3 length equals 14 residues. Germline CDR1 is SGHNT and CDR2 is YENEEA. Trimming cost V 3 bases and J 6 bases; bases outside gene matches: 3. Some clones are missing from TCRdb's copy, which holds only in-frame ones; the method was immunoSEQ multiplex PCR. The repertoire has 150,000 or so clones, about four fifths of them found once; the top ten carry about 29%. The material sequenced was peripheral blood. The sequence derives from a woman aged 60 to 75 with acute or convalescent COVID-19. V usage is TRBV11-3 and J usage is TRBJ2-2; 8 bases fit TRBD1. CDR3 residues: CASSLDRVSGELFF. As DNA, the CDR3 is TGTGCCAGCAGCTTGGACAGGGTCTCCGGGGAGCTGTTTTTT.